A single sample is the source of the 6 T cell receptor beta chains below, sequenced in a study of blood T cell repertoires in COVID-19. Profiling relied on immunoSEQ multiplex PCR, and the TCRdb table lists in-frame clones only, not all of them. The sample holds roughly 160,000 clones, roughly 84% seen once. Sequenced sample: peripheral blood. The receptor source for this set is a man aged 65 to 79 with active or convalescent COVID-19.

This rearrangement joins TRBV5-1 to TRBJ1-3, with TRBD1 as a possible D gene (6 bases). The CDR3 is made up of 13 amino acids. The germline CDR1 and CDR2 sequences are SGHRS and YFSETQ. V was shortened by 7 bases and J by 3 bases, with 11 bases between the two germline ends. The CDR3 nucleotides are TGCGCCAGCCAATCAGGGGTTGGAAACACCATATATTTT. As protein: CASQSGVGNTIYF. Supplemented by reference TRBV5-1 and TRBJ1-3, the full variable domain reads KAGVTQTPRYLIKTRGQQVTLSCSPISGHRSVSWYQQTPGQGLQFLFEYFSETQRNKGNFPGRFSGRQFSNSRSEMNVSTLELGDSALYLCASQSGVGNTIYFGEGSWLTVV.

This clone is a singleton in its sample. The DNA for the CDR3 is TGTGCCTGGACCCAGGGGCGCTCTGGAAACACCATATATTTT. It specifies CAWTQGRSGNTIYF. This chain links TRBV30 with TRBJ1-3, with a possible D match to TRBD1 (6 bases). Germline V gene lookup returns CDR1 GTSNPN and CDR2 SVGIG (reference sequence). Trimming removed 4 bases from V and 0 bases from J, with 10 bases in between. CDR3 size: 14 residues.

The chain recombines TRBV15 with TRBJ1-3; D is unresolved. Germline CDR1 LNHNV, CDR2 YYDKDF (reference sequence). This CDR3 contains 14 residues. V was shortened by 6 bases and J by 1 base, with 10 bases between the two germline ends. For the CDR3, the DNA is TGTGCCACCAGTAGGAGGTTGTCTGGAAACACCATATATTTT. Its translation is CATSRRLSGNTIYF.

The chain links TRBV15 to TRBJ1-1; D may be TRBD1 (5 bases). CDR3 length: 14 residues. Trimming cost V 5 bases and J 5 bases, with 15 bases left between them. Germline CDR1 reads LNHNV; CDR2 reads YYDKDF (reference sequence). DNA of the CDR3: TGTGCCACCAGCTGGGGGAGGGTGCGAACTGAAGCTTTCTTT. It encodes CATSWGRVRTEAFF.

The chain recombines TRBV29-1 with TRBJ2-5, with 8 positions matching TRBD1. The trim removed 7 bases at V and 4 bases at J, leaving 8 bases unmatched. Germline V lookup: CDR1 SQVTM, CDR2 ANQGSEA. This CDR3 has 13 residues. The CDR3, as DNA: TGCAGCGCAAACAGGGGGTCGGGAGAGACCCAGTACTTC. This codes for CSANRGSGETQYF.

V usage is TRBV4-3 and J usage is TRBJ1-1; possibly TRBD1 for D (6 bases). Trimming took off 4 bases at V and 2 bases at J, with 11 bases between the two ends. The CDR3 has 14 amino acids. Germline CDR1 LGHNA, CDR2 YSLEER. This chain's CDR3 is CASSPRTANTEAFF. CDR3 DNA: TGCGCCAGCAGCCCCCGGACAGCTAACACTGAAGCTTTCTTT.